This T cell receptor beta chain was recorded in a study of CD8 T cells in Susac syndrome. Reverse transcription used 0.5 to 1 ug RNA and random hexamers. TCRdb re-derived calls from the immunoSEQ multiplex PCR reads in MiXCR, one entry per CDR3 protein. In the table there are about 190,000 distinct CDR3 sequences, roughly 92% of which are singletons. Sequencing of TCR beta drew on CD8+ and CD4+ T cells from blood. The CDR3 is made up of 12 amino acids. Germline CDR1 and CDR2: SGHVS and FQNEAQ. The V end lost 10 bases, the J end lost 8 bases, and 17 bases lay between the germline ends. In its sample, this clonotype was seen once.

Sequencing input: CD4+ T cells from PBMCs. This TCR came from a human donor in good health. The rearrangement uses TRBV7-8 and TRBJ1-2; tentative D call: TRBD1 (6 bases). CDR3 DNA: TGTGCCACGGGGAGGGGCGGGGGCGGCTACACCTTC. This encodes CATGRGGGGYTF.